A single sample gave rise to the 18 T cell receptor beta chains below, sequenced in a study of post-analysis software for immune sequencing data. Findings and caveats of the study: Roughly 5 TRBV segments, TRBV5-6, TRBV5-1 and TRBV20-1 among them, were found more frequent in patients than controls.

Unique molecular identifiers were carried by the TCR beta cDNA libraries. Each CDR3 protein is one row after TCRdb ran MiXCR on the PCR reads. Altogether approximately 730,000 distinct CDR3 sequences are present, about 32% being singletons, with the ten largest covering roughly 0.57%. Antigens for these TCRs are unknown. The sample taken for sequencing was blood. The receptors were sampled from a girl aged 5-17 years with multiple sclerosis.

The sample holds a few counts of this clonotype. The DNA of the CDR3 is TGTGCCAGCACTCCTCCGAGGGGGACGGCTCTATACAATGAGCAGTTCTTC. Translated, it gives CASTPPRGTALYNEQFF. The rearrangement uses TRBV7-9 and TRBJ2-1, with TRBD1 as a possible D gene (6 bases). From germline, CDR1 is SEHNR and CDR2 FQNEAQ (reference sequence). The CDR3 runs 17 residues. V was shortened by 7 bases and J by 4 bases, with 23 bases between the two germline ends.

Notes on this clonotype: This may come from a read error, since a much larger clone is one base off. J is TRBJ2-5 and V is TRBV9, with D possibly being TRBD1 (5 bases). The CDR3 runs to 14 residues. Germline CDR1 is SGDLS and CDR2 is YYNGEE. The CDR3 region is CASSPRALQETRYF. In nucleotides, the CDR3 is TGTGCCAGCAGTCCCAGGGCACTTCAAGAGACCCGGTACTTC.

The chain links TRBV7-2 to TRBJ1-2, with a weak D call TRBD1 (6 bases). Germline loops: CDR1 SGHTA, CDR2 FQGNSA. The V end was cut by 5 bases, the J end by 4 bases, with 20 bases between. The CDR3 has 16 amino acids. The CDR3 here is CASSQLKWGARYGYTF. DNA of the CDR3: TGTGCCAGCAGCCAACTGAAATGGGGGGCGCGCTATGGCTACACCTTC.

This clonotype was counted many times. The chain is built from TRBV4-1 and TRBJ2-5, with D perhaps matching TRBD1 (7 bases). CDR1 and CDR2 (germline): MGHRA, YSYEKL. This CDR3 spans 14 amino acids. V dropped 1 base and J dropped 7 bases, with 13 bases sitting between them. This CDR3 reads CASSQGDSGRTQYF. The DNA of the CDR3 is TGCGCCAGCAGCCAAGGGGACAGCGGGCGGACCCAGTACTTC.

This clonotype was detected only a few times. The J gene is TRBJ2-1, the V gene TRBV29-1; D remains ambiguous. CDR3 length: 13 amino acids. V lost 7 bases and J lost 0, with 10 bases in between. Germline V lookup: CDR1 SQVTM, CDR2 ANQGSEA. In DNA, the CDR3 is TGCAGCGCGGTCGGGTACTCCTACAATGAGCAGTTCTTC. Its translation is CSAVGYSYNEQFF.

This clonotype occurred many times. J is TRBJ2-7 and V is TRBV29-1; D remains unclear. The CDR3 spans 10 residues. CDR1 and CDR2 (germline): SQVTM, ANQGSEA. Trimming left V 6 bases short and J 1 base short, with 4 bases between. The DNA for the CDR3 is TGCAGCGTGTGGTCCTACGAGCAGTACTTC. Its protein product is CSVWSYEQYF.

CDR3 bases: TGTGCCAGCAGCTGGGCGACCGGGGAGCTGTTTTTT. As protein: CASSWATGELFF. This sequence joins TRBV5-6 and TRBJ2-2; D not certain. Germline V gives CDR1 SGHDT, CDR2 YYEEEE. The CDR3 totals 12 residues. V lost 3 bases to trimming and J lost 5 bases, with 5 bases between them.

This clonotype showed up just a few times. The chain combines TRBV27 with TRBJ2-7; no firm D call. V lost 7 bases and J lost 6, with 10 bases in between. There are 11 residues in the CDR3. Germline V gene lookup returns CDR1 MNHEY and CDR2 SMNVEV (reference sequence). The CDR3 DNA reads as TGTGCCAGCAAGAGGTTGAGCGAGCAGTACTTC. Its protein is CASKRLSEQYF.

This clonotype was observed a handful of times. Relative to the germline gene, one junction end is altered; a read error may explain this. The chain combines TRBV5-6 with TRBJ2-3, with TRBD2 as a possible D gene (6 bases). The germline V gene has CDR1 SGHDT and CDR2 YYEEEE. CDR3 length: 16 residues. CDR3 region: CTSSLGTGDSTDTQYF. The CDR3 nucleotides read TGTACCAGCAGCTTGGGGACTGGGGACAGCACAGATACGCAGTATTTT.

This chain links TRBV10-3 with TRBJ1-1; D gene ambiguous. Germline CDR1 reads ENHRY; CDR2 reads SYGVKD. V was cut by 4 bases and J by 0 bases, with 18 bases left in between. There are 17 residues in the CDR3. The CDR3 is CAISVLASGDLNTEAFF. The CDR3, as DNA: TGTGCCATCAGTGTCCTAGCCTCTGGGGATCTGAACACTGAAGCTTTCTTT.

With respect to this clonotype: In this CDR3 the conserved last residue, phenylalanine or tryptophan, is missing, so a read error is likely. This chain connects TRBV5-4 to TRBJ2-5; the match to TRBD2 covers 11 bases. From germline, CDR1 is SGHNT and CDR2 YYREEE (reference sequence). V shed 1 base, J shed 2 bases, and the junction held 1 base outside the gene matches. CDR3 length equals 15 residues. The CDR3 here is CASSLLAGGQETQYV. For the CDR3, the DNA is TGTGCCAGCAGCTTGCTAGCGGGGGGTCAAGAGACCCAGTACGTC.

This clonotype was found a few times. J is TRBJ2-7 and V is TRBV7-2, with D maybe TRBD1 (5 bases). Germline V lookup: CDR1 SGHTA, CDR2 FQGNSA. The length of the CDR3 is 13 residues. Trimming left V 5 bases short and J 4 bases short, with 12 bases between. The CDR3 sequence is CASSPPDRYEQYF. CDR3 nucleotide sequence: TGTGCCAGCAGCCCCCCAGACAGATACGAGCAGTACTTC.

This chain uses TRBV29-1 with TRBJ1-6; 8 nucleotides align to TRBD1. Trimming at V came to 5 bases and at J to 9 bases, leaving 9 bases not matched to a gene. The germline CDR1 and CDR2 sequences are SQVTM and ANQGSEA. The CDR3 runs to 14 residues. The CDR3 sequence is CSVKQGDLGSPLHF. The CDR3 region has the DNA TGCAGCGTTAAACAGGGGGACCTGGGTTCACCCCTCCACTTT. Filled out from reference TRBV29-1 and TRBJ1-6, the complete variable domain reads SAVISQKPSRDICQRGTSLTIQCQVDSQVTMMFWYRQQPGQSLTLIATANQGSEATYESGFVIDKFPISRPNLTFSTLTVSNMSPEDSSIYLCSVKQGDLGSPLHFGNGTRLTVT.

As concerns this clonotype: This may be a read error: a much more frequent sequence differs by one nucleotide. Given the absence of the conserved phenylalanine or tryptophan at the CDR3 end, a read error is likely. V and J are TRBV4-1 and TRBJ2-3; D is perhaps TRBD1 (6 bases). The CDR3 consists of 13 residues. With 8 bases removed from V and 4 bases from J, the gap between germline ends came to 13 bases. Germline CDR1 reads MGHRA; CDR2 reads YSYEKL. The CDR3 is CASGPTGPDTQYL. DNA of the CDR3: TGCGCCAGCGGCCCTACAGGGCCAGATACGCAGTATTTG.

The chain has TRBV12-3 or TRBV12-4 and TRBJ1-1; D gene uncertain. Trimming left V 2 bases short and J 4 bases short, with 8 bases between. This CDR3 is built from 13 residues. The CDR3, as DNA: TGTGCCAGCAGTTTAAGGGATGGCACTGAAGCTTTCTTT. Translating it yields CASSLRDGTEAFF.

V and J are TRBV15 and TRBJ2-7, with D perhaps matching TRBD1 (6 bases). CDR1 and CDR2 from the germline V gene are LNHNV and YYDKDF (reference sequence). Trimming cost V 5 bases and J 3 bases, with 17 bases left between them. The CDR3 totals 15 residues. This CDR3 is CATSAKQGPYYEQYF. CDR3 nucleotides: TGTGCCACCAGCGCAAAACAGGGCCCATACTACGAGCAGTACTTC.

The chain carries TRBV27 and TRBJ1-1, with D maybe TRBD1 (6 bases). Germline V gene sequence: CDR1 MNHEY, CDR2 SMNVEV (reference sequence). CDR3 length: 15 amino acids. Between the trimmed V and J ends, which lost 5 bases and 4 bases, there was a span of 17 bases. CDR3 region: CASSRGAWGATEAFF. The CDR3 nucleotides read TGTGCCAGCAGTAGGGGGGCGTGGGGGGCCACTGAAGCTTTCTTT.

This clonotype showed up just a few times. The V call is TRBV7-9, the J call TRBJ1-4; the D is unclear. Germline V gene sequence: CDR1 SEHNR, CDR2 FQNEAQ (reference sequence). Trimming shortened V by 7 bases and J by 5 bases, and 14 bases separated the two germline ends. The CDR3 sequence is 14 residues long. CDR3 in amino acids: CASTKGRLNEKLFF. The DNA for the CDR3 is TGTGCCAGCACCAAAGGGCGGCTCAATGAAAAACTGTTTTTT.